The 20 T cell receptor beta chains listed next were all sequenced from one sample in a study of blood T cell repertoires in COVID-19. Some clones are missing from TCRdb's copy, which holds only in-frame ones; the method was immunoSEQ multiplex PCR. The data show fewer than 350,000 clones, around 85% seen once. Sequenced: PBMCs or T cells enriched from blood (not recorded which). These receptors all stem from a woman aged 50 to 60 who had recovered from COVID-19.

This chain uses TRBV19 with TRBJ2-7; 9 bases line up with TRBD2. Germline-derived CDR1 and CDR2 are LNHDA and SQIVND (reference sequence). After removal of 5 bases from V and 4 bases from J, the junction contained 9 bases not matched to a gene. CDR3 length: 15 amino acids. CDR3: CASSGETSGFYEQYF. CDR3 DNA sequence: TGTGCCAGTAGTGGGGAGACTAGCGGATTTTACGAGCAGTACTTC.

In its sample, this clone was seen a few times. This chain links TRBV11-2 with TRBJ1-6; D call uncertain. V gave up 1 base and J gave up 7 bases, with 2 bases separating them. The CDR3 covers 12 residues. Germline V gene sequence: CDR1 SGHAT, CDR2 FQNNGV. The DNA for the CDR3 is TGTGCCAGCAGCTTAGCAAATTCACCCCTCCACTTT. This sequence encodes CASSLANSPLHF. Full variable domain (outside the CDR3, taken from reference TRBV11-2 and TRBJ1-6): EAGVAQSPRYKIIEKRQSVAFWCNPISGHATLYWYQQILGQGPKLLIQFQNNGVVDDSQLPKDRFSAERLKGVDSTLKIQPAKLEDSAVYLCASSLANSPLHFGNGTRLTVT.

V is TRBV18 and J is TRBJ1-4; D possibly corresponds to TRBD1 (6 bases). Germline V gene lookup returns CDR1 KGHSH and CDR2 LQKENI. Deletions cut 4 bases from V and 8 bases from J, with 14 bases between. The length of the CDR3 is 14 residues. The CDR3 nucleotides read TGTGCCAGCTCACTGAGACAGGAGAAGGAAAAACTGTTTTTT. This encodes CASSLRQEKEKLFF.

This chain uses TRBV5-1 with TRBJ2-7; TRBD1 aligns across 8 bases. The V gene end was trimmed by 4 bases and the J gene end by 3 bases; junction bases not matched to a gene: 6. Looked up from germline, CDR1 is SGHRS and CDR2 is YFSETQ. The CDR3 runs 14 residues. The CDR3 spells CASSPATGDYEQYF. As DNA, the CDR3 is TGCGCCAGCAGCCCAGCGACAGGGGACTACGAGCAGTACTTC. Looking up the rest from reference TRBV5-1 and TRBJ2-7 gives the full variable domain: KAGVTQTPRYLIKTRGQQVTLSCSPISGHRSVSWYQQTPGQGLQFLFEYFSETQRNKGNFPGRFSGRQFSNSRSEMNVSTLELGDSALYLCASSPATGDYEQYFGPGTRLTVT.

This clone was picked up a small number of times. DNA for the CDR3: TGCGCCAGCAGCTTAGGATATGGAGCAACTAATGAAAAACTGTTTTTT. It encodes CASSLGYGATNEKLFF. This chain connects TRBV4-1 to TRBJ1-4; the D is unclear. Germline assignment: CDR1 MGHRA and CDR2 YSYEKL. V was cut by 5 bases and J by 0 bases, with 13 bases left in between. The CDR3 has 16 residues.

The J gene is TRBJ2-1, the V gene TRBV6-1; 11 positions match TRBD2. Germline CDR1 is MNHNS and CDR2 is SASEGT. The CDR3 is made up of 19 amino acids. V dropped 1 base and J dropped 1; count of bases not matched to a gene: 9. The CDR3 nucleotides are TGTGCCAGCAGTGAAGGACCGGGACTAGCGGCTGGGTCCTACAATGAGCAGTTCTTC. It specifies CASSEGPGLAAGSYNEQFF.

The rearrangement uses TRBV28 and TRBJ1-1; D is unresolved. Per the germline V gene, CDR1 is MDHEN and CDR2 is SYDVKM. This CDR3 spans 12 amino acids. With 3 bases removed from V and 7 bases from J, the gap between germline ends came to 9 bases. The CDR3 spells CASSLTPGEAFF. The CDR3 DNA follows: TGTGCCAGCAGTTTGACACCTGGTGAAGCTTTCTTT.

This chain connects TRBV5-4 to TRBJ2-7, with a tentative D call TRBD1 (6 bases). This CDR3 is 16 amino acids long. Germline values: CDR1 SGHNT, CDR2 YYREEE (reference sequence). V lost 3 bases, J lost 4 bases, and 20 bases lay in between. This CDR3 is CASSSQTGTRNYEQYF. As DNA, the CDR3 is TGTGCCAGCAGCTCCCAGACAGGCACCCGAAATTACGAGCAGTACTTC.

The CDR3 sequence: CASSRQGARTEAFF. The CDR3 DNA reads TGTGCCAGCAGCCGGCAGGGGGCTCGCACTGAAGCTTTCTTT. The V gene is TRBV3-1 (or the pseudogene TRBV3-2), the J gene TRBJ1-1, with 8 nucleotides matching TRBD1. CDR1 is LGHDT, CDR2 YNNKEL, per germline (reference sequence). The CDR3 consists of 14 residues. V gave up 4 bases and J gave up 4 bases; unmatched junction bases: 5.

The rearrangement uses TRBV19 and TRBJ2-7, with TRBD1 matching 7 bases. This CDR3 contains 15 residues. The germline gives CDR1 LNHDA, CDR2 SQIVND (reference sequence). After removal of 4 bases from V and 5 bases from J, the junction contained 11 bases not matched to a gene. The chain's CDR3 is CASSTNRGPRNEQYF. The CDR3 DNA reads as TGTGCCAGTAGTACAAACAGGGGTCCTAGAAACGAGCAGTACTTC.

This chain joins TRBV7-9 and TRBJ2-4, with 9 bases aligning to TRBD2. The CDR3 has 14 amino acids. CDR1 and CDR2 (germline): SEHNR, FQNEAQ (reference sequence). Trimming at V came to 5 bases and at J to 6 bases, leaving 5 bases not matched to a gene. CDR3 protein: CASSGPSGINIQYF. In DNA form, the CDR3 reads TGTGCCAGCAGCGGGCCTAGCGGGATAAACATTCAGTACTTC.

CDR3 protein: CASRRGWLAGSTDTQYF. The CDR3 coding sequence is TGTGCCAGCAGGAGGGGTTGGCTAGCGGGGAGCACAGATACGCAGTATTTT. V is TRBV2 and J is TRBJ2-3; TRBD2 matches at 9 bases. J gave up 0 bases and V 6 bases, and 10 bases lay outside the gene matches. The germline V gene encodes CDR1 SNHLY and CDR2 FYNNEI. The CDR3 is made up of 17 amino acids.

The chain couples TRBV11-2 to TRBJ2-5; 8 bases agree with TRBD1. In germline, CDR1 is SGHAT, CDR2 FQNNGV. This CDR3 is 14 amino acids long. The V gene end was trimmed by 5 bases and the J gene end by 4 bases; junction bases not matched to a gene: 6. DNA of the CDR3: TGTGCCAGCAGCACTCGGACAGGGCGAGAGACCCAGTACTTC. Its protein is CASSTRTGRETQYF.

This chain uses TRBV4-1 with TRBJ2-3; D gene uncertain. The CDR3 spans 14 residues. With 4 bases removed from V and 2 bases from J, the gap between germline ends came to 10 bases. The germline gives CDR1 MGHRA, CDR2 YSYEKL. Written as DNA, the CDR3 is TGCGCCAGCAGCCGAGGCAGTATCACAGATACGCAGTATTTT. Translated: CASSRGSITDTQYF.

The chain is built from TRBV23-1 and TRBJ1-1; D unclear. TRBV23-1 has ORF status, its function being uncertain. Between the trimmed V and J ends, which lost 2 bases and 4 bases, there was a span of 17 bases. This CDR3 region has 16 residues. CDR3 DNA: TGCGCCAGCAGTCAAGCCCCCGGGAAGCGGGTCACTGAAGCTTTCTTT. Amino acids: CASSQAPGKRVTEAFF.

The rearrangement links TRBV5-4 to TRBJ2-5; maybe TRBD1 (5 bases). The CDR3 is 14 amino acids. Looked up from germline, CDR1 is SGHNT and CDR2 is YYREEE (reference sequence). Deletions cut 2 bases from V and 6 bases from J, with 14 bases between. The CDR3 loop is CASSFIRERQTQYF. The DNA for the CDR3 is TGTGCCAGCAGCTTCATCAGGGAAAGGCAGACCCAGTACTTC.

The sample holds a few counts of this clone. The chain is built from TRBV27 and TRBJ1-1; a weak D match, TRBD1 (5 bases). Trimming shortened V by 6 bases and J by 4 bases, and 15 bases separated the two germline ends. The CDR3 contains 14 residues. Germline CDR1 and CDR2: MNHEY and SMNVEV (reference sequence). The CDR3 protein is CASRKTDRSTEAFF. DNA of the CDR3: TGTGCCAGCAGAAAGACAGATCGGAGCACTGAAGCTTTCTTT.

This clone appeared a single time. The CDR3 loop is CASSGGTRPSYEQYF. In nucleotides, the CDR3 is TGTGCCAGCAGTGGCGGGACTCGCCCCTCCTACGAGCAGTACTTC. This chain joins TRBV27 and TRBJ2-7, with a weak D call TRBD2 (6 bases). Trimming left V 5 bases short and J 0 bases short, with 14 bases between. This CDR3 is 15 amino acids long. Per the germline V gene, CDR1 is MNHEY and CDR2 is SMNVEV (reference sequence).

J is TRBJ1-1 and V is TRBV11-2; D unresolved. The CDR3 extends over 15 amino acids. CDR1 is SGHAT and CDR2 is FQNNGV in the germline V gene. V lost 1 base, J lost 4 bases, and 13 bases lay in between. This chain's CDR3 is CASSLVGGLGTEAFF. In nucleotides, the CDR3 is TGTGCCAGCAGCTTAGTAGGAGGGTTGGGCACTGAAGCTTTCTTT.

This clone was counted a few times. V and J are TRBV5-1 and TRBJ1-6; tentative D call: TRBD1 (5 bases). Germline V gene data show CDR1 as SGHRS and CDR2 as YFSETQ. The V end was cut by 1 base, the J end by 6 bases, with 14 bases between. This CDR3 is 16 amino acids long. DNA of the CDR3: TGCGCCAGCAGCTTGTATTTGACCGGGGGTAATTCACCCCTCCACTTT. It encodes CASSLYLTGGNSPLHF.